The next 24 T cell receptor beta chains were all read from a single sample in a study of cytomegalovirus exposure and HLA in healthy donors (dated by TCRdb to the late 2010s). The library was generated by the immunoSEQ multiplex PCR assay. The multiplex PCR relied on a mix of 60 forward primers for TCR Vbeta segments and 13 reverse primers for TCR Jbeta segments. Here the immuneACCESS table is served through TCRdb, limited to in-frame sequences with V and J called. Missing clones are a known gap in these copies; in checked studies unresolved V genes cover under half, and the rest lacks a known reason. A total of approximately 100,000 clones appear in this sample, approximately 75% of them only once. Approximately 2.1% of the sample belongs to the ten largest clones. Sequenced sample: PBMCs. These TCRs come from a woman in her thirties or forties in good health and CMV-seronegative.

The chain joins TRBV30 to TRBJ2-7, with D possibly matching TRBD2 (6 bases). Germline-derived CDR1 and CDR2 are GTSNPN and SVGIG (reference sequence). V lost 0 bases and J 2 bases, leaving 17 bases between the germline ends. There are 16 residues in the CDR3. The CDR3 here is CAWSVRDFWTPYEQYF. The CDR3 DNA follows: TGTGCCTGGAGTGTACGGGACTTCTGGACCCCCTACGAGCAGTACTTC.

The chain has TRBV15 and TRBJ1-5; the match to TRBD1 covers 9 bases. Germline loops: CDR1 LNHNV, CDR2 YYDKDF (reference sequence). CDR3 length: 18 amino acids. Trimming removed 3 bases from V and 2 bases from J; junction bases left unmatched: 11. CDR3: CATSRTGTGFDGNQPQHF. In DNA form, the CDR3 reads TGTGCCACCAGCAGGACCGGGACAGGGTTTGATGGCAATCAGCCCCAGCATTTT.

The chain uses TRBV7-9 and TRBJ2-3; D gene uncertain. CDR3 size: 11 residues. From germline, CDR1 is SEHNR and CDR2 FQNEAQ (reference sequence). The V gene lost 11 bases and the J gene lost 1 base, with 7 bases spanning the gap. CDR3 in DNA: TGTGCCGGGCGTCGCACAGATACGCAGTATTTT. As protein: CAGRRTDTQYF.

The CDR3 DNA sequence: TGTGCCAGCAGCTTACTGAGCTCTGGAAACACCATATATTTT. As protein: CASSLLSSGNTIYF. This chain connects TRBV7-9 to TRBJ1-3; D remains unclear. The CDR3 sequence is 14 residues long. From germline, CDR1 is SEHNR and CDR2 FQNEAQ (reference sequence). V was cut by 2 bases and J by 0 bases, with 5 bases left in between.

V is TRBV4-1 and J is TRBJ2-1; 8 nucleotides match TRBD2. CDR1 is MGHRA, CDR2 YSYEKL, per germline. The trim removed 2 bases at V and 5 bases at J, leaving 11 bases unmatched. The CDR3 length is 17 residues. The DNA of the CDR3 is TGCGCCAGCAGCCAATCCCAGGCACTAGCGGAAGACAATGAGCAGTTCTTC. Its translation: CASSQSQALAEDNEQFF.

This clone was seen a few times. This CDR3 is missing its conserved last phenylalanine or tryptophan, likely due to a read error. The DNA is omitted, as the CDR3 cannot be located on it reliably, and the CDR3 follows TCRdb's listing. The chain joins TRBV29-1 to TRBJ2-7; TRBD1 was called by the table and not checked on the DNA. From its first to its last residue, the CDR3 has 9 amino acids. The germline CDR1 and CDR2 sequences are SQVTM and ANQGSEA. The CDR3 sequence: CSVGGYREL.

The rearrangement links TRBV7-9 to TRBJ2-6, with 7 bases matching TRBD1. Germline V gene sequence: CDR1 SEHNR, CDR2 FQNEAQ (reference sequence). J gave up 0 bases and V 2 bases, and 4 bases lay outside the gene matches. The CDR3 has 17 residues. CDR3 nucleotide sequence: TGTGCCAGCAGCTTATACAGGGGAAGCTCTGGGGCCAACGTCCTGACTTTC. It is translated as CASSLYRGSSGANVLTF.

CDR3 bases: TGCAGCGTGCGGCAGGGGGGACAGGGCACAGATACGCAGTATTTT. This encodes CSVRQGGQGTDTQYF. The chain uses TRBV29-1 and TRBJ2-3; 8 bases match TRBD1. V trimming: 6 bases; J trimming: 1 base; junction bases outside the gene matches: 9. Germline V gives CDR1 SQVTM, CDR2 ANQGSEA. The CDR3 length is 15 residues.

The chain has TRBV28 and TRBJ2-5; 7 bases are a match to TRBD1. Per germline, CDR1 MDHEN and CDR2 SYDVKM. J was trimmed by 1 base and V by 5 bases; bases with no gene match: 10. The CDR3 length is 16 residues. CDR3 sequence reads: CASSQPGTEIQETQYF. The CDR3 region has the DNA TGTGCCAGCAGTCAACCCGGGACAGAAATCCAAGAGACCCAGTACTTC.

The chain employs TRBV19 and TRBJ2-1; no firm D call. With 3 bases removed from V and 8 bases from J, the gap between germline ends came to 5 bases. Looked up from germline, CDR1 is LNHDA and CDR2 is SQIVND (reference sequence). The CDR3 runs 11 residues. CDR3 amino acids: CASSIQDEQFF. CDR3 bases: TGTGCCAGTAGTATTCAGGATGAGCAGTTCTTC.

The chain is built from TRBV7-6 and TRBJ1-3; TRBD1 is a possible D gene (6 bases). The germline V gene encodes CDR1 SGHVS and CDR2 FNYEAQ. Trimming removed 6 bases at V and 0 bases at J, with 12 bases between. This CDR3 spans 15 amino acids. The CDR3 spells CASSSQGSSGNTIYF. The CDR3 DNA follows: TGTGCCAGCAGTTCACAGGGAAGCTCTGGAAACACCATATATTTT.

The DNA for the CDR3 is TGCGCCAGCCGGGAGCTGGGTCCCTACAATGAGCAGTTCTTC. Residues: CASRELGPYNEQFF. J is TRBJ2-1 and V is TRBV5-1; tentative D call: TRBD2 (6 bases). This CDR3 is built from 14 residues. V lost 7 bases and J 2 bases, leaving 13 bases between the germline ends. Germline CDR1 reads SGHRS; CDR2 reads YFSETQ.

The DNA of the CDR3 is TGTGCCAGCAGCTCTACGGACACTAACACTGAAGCTTTCTTT. Translation gives CASSSTDTNTEAFF. The V and J genes are TRBV13 and TRBJ1-1; possible D gene TRBD1, 5 bases. V dropped 4 bases and J dropped 2 bases, with 11 bases sitting between them. From germline, CDR1 is PRHDT and CDR2 FYEKMQ (reference sequence). CDR3 length: 14 residues. The variable domain in full, completed from reference TRBV13 and TRBJ1-1, reads AAGVIQSPRHLIKEKRETATLKCYPIPRHDTVYWYQQGPGQDPQFLISFYEKMQSDKGSIPDRFSAQQFSDYHSELNMSSLELGDSALYFCASSSTDTNTEAFFGQGTRLTVV.

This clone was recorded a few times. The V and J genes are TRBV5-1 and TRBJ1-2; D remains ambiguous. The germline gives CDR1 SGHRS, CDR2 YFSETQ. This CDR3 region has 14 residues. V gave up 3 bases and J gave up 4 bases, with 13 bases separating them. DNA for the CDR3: TGCGCCAGCAGCTCTTCCCCGGGGAGCTATGGCTACACCTTC. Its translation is CASSSSPGSYGYTF.

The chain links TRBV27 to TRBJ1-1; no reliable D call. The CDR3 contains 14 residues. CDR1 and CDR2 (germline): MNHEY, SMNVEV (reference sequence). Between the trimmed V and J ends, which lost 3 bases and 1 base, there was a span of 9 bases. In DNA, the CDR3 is TGTGCCAGCAGTTTGGCCAACCCGAACACTGAAGCTTTCTTT. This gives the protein CASSLANPNTEAFF.

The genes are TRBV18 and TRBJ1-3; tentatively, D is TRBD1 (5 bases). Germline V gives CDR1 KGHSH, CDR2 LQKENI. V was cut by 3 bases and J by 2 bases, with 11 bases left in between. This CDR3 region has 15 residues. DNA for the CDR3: TGTGCCAGCTCACCGACAGCCACCGCTGGAAACACCATATATTTT. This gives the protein CASSPTATAGNTIYF.

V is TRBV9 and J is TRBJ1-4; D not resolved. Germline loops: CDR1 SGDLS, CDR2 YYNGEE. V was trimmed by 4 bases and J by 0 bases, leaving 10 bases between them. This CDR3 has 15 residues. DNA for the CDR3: TGTGCCAGCAGCCCGAGGGCTGCAACTAATGAAAAACTGTTTTTT. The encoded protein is CASSPRAATNEKLFF.

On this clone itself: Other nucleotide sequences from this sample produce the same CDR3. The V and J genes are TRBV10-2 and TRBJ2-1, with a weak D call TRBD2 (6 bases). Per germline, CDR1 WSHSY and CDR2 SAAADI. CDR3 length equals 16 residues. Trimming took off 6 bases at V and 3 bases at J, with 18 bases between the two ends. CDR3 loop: CASRDSGLWVYNEQFF. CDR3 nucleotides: TGCGCCAGCAGAGACTCCGGACTATGGGTCTACAATGAGCAGTTCTTC.

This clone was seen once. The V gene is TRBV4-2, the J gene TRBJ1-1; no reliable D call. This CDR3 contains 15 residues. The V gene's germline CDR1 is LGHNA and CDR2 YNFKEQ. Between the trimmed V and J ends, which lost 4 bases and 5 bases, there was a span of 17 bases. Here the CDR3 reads CASSRTGGIGTEAFF. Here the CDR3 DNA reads TGTGCCAGCAGCCGAACGGGAGGGATCGGGACTGAAGCTTTCTTT.

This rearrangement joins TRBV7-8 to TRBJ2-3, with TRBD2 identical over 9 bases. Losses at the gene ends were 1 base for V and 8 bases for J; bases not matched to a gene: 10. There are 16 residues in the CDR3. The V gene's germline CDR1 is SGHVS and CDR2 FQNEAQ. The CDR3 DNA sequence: TGTGCCAGCAGCTTAGAGATGGCGGGAGGGCCCGTTACGCAGTATTTT. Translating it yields CASSLEMAGGPVTQYF.

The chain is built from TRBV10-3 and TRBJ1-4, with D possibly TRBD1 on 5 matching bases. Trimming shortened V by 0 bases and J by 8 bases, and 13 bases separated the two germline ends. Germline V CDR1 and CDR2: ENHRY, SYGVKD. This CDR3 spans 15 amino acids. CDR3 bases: TGTGCCATCAGTGAGTCGACGGGGGTTAGAGAAAAACTGTTTTTT. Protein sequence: CAISESTGVREKLFF.

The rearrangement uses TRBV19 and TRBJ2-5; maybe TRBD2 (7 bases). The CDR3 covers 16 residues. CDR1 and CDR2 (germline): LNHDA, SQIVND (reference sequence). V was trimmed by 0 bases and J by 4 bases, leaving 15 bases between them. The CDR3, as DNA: TGTGCCAGTAGTATAGAGGCTAGCGGAGGGGGAGAGACCCAGTACTTC. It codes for CASSIEASGGGETQYF.

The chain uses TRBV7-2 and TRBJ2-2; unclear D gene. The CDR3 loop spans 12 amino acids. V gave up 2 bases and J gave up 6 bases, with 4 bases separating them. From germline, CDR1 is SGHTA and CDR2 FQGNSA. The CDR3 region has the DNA TGTGCCAGCAGCTTACTTTCCGGGGAGCTGTTTTTT. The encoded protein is CASSLLSGELFF.

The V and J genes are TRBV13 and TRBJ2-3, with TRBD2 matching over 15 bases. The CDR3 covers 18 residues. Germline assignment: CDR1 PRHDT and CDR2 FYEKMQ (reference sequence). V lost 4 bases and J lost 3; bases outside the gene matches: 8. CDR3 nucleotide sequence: TGTGCCAGCAGCTCCGGACTAGCGGGAGGGCCGGGTACAGATACGCAGTATTTT. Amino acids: CASSSGLAGGPGTDTQYF.